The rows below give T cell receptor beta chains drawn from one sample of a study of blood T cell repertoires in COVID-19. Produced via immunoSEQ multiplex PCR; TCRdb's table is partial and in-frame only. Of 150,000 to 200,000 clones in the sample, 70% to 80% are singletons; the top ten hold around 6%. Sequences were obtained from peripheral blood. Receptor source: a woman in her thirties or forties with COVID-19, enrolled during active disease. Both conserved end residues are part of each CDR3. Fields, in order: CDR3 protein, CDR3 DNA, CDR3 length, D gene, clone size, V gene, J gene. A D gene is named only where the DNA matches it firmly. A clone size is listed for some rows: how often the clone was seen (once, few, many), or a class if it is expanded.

CDR3: CASSSRGLTSQDSGETQYF
DNA: TGTGCCAGCAGCTCACGGGGGTTGACTAGCCAGGACTCGGGGGAGACCCAGTACTTC
length: 19
D: .
size: .
V: TRBV21-1
J: TRBJ2-5

CDR3: CASSSGLAGAYNEQFF
DNA: TGTGCCAGCAGCTCCGGACTAGCGGGGGCTTACAATGAGCAGTTCTTC
length: 16
D: TRBD2
size: .
V: TRBV7-9
J: TRBJ2-1

CDR3: CATSDFRDSYNEQFF
DNA: TGTGCCACCAGTGATTTCCGGGACAGCTACAATGAGCAGTTCTTC
length: 15
D: TRBD1
size: .
V: TRBV24-1
J: TRBJ2-1

CDR3: CASSPGNDIQYF
DNA: TGCGCCAGCAGCCCAGGGAACGACATTCAGTACTTC
length: 12
D: .
size: .
V: TRBV4-1
J: TRBJ2-4

CDR3: CASSLRVTGAEQYF
DNA: TGTGCCAGCAGCTTAAGGGTGACAGGGGCCGAGCAGTACTTC
length: 14
D: TRBD1
size: few
V: TRBV13
J: TRBJ2-7

CDR3: CASSVRTDTEAFF
DNA: TGTGCCAGCAGTGTCAGGACAGACACTGAAGCTTTCTTT
length: 13
D: .
size: .
V: TRBV2
J: TRBJ1-1

CDR3: CASSILAGGPPETQYF
DNA: TGCGCCAGCAGCATCCTAGCGGGGGGGCCCCCAGAGACCCAGTACTTC
length: 16
D: TRBD2
size: .
V: TRBV5-1
J: TRBJ2-5

CDR3: CASSPQGGGEAFF
DNA: TGTGCCAGCAGTCCACAGGGGGGAGGCGAAGCTTTCTTT
length: 13
D: TRBD1
size: once
V: TRBV6-6
J: TRBJ1-1

CDR3: CASSRRLAVNNEKLFF
DNA: TGTGCCAGCAGTCGGAGGCTTGCAGTGAATAATGAAAAACTGTTTTTT
length: 16
D: .
size: .
V: TRBV3-1/TRBV3-2
J: TRBJ1-4

CDR3: CSVVDGQTDAYEQYF
DNA: TGCAGCGTTGTCGACGGACAGACGGATGCCTACGAGCAGTACTTC
length: 15
D: .
size: .
V: TRBV29-1
J: TRBJ2-7

CDR3: CASSGGRTYNEQFF
DNA: TGTGCCAGCAGTGGAGGGCGGACCTACAATGAGCAGTTCTTC
length: 14
D: .
size: .
V: TRBV2
J: TRBJ2-1

CDR3: CASSPSKGDTIYF
DNA: TGCGCCAGCAGCCCCTCGAAAGGAGACACCATATATTTT
length: 13
D: .
size: .
V: TRBV4-3
J: TRBJ1-3

CDR3: CASSEERGGTDTQYF
DNA: TGTGCCAGCAGTGAGGAGCGGGGGGGCACAGATACGCAGTATTTT
length: 15
D: TRBD2
size: .
V: TRBV6-1
J: TRBJ2-3

CDR3: CASSSPGQGYEQYF
DNA: TGTGCCAGCAGTAGTCCGGGACAGGGCTACGAGCAGTACTTC
length: 14
D: TRBD1
size: .
V: TRBV6-6
J: TRBJ2-7